Below, 30 T cell receptor beta chains from the same sample are listed, as sequenced in a study of blood T cell repertoires in COVID-19. Here immunoSEQ multiplex PCR was the method, and the copy in TCRdb shows in-frame clones only, minus some. The table has roughly 240,000 clones, over 80% seen once; the top ten hold 0.85% to 0.95%. The material sequenced was PBMCs or T cells enriched from blood (not recorded which). Receptors originate from a man aged 45 to 65 who had been exposed to COVID-19.

The chain couples TRBV9 to TRBJ2-1; TRBD1 aligns across 10 bases. CDR1 and CDR2 (germline): SGDLS, YYNGEE. This CDR3 is built from 17 residues. J lost 6 bases, V lost 0 bases, and 9 bases had no gene match. In DNA, the CDR3 is TGTGCCAGCAGCGTAGACCCCAGACAGGGGGCAGGCAATGAGCAGTTCTTC. This encodes CASSVDPRQGAGNEQFF.

The genes are TRBV6-1 and TRBJ1-6, with D perhaps TRBD1 (5 bases). Germline V gene sequence: CDR1 MNHNS, CDR2 SASEGT. There are 15 residues in the CDR3. The V and J ends lost 2 bases and 10 bases respectively, with 15 bases between them. DNA for the CDR3: TGTGCCAGCAGTGAATCGGGACTTTCTGGCTCACCCCTCCACTTT. Residues: CASSESGLSGSPLHF.

The rearrangement links TRBV4-2 to TRBJ1-5; D remains ambiguous. Trimming removed 4 bases from V and 4 bases from J, with 14 bases in between. CDR3 length equals 15 residues. The germline V gene encodes CDR1 LGHNA and CDR2 YNFKEQ. This CDR3 reads CASSPVEGTNQPQHF. CDR3 nucleotides: TGTGCCAGCAGCCCCGTGGAGGGAACGAATCAGCCCCAGCATTTT.

This chain connects TRBV19 to TRBJ2-2, with 12 bases fitting TRBD1. The CDR3 is made up of 15 amino acids. Trimming removed 5 bases from V and 8 bases from J; junction bases left unmatched: 6. The V gene's germline CDR1 is LNHDA and CDR2 SQIVND (reference sequence). CDR3 region: CASSSRDRGLGELFF. DNA of the CDR3: TGTGCCAGTAGTTCAAGGGACAGGGGGCTTGGGGAGCTGTTTTTT.

This clone was seen a single time. The rearrangement links TRBV5-4 to TRBJ2-1; TRBD2 matches at 9 bases. V shed 6 bases, J shed 7 bases, and the junction held 11 bases outside the gene matches. The CDR3 runs 15 residues. Looked up from germline, CDR1 is SGHNT and CDR2 is YYREEE (reference sequence). In nucleotides, the CDR3 is TGTGCCAGCAACCAACCGGGACTAGCTCGTAATGAGCAGTTCTTC. It encodes CASNQPGLARNEQFF.

V gene TRBV11-3 combines with J gene TRBJ2-2; the match to TRBD2 covers 8 bases. Germline CDR1 SGHNT, CDR2 YENEEA. The CDR3 loop spans 18 amino acids. Unmatched junction bases numbered 11, after V lost 2 bases and J lost 3 bases. The CDR3 region has the DNA TGTGCCAGCAGCTTAAGGTATAGCGGGAATGCGGACACCGGGGAGCTGTTTTTT. It codes for CASSLRYSGNADTGELFF. The complete variable domain, with remaining parts taken from reference TRBV11-3 and TRBJ2-2, reads EAGVVQSPRYKIIEKKQPVAFWCNPISGHNTLYWYLQNLGQGPELLIRYENEEAVDDSQLPKDRFSAERLKGVDSTLKIQPAELGDSAVYLCASSLRYSGNADTGELFFGEGSRLTVL.

CDR3 loop: CASQDRYYNEQFF. CDR3 DNA: TGTGCCAGCCAAGACAGATACTACAATGAGCAGTTCTTC. This chain uses TRBV7-6 with TRBJ2-1; TRBD1 is a possible D gene (5 bases). The CDR3 has 13 residues. Germline loops: CDR1 SGHVS, CDR2 FNYEAQ. The V gene lost 8 bases and the J gene lost 3 bases, with 11 bases spanning the gap.

This clone was found once. Relative to the germline gene, one junction end is altered; a read error may explain this. The chain uses TRBV24-1 and TRBJ2-1, with 10 bases lining up with TRBD2. The CDR3 consists of 17 residues. The germline V gene encodes CDR1 KGHDR and CDR2 SFDVKD. CDR3 nucleotides: TGTGCCACCAGTGATCTTTTAGCGGGAGGCTCCTCCAATGAGCAGTTCTTC. Protein product: CATSDLLAGGSSNEQFF.

J is TRBJ1-5 and V is TRBV5-6; D is uncertain. The germline CDR1 and CDR2 sequences are SGHDT and YYEEEE. Deletions cut 6 bases from V and 9 bases from J, with 10 bases between. The CDR3 contains 11 residues. DNA for the CDR3: TGTGCCAGCACCCCGGAGAGGCCCCAGCATTTT. Protein sequence: CASTPERPQHF.

This chain connects TRBV3-1 (or the pseudogene TRBV3-2) to TRBJ2-7, with TRBD1 identical over 9 bases. The CDR3 runs 15 residues. Germline V CDR1 and CDR2: LGHDT, YNNKEL (reference sequence). V lost 4 bases and J lost 6; bases outside the gene matches: 10. The CDR3 spells CASSLPGTGFREQYF. The CDR3 coding sequence is TGTGCCAGCAGCCTCCCCGGGACAGGGTTTCGCGAGCAGTACTTC.

The chain combines TRBV21-1 with TRBJ2-2; TRBD1, the table's D call, was not compared with the DNA. TRBV21-1 is a pseudogene. This CDR3 has 14 amino acids. This CDR3 is CASSGGQEVGELFF. The CDR3 DNA reads TGTGCCAGCAGCGGCGGACAAGAAGTCGGGGAGCTGTTTTTT.

The chain employs TRBV9 and TRBJ2-2, with 7 bases identical to TRBD1. V shed 3 bases, J shed 5 bases, and the junction held 4 bases outside the gene matches. The CDR3 runs to 14 residues. The germline gives CDR1 SGDLS, CDR2 YYNGEE. CDR3 in DNA: TGTGCCAGCAGCGCTGACAGGGCTACCGGGGAGCTGTTTTTT. Translating gives CASSADRATGELFF.

The V gene is TRBV6-5, the J gene TRBJ1-1; maybe TRBD1 (6 bases). With 4 bases removed from V and 3 bases from J, the gap between germline ends came to 15 bases. The CDR3 loop spans 15 amino acids. Per the germline V gene, CDR1 is MNHEY and CDR2 is SVGAGI. The DNA for the CDR3 is TGTGCCAGCAGTTCCGAGGGGGTGGTACACACTGAAGCTTTCTTT. It is translated as CASSSEGVVHTEAFF.

This chain uses TRBV13 with TRBJ2-7, with 9 nucleotides matching TRBD1. Trimming took 3 bases from V and 2 from J; bases not matched to a gene: 2. This CDR3 is 14 amino acids long. Per the germline V gene, CDR1 is PRHDT and CDR2 is FYEKMQ (reference sequence). For the CDR3, the DNA is TGTGCCAGCAGCTTCGGGACAGGGACCTACGAGCAGTACGTC. Translating gives CASSFGTGTYEQYV.

The chain combines TRBV30 with TRBJ1-1; D is perhaps TRBD1 (5 bases). CDR3 length: 15 residues. The V gene lost 4 bases and the J gene lost 4 bases, with 19 bases spanning the gap. Per germline, CDR1 GTSNPN and CDR2 SVGIG (reference sequence). CDR3 amino acids: CAWNPSWGVSTEAFF. The CDR3 bases are TGTGCCTGGAACCCTTCGTGGGGGGTTAGCACTGAAGCTTTCTTT.

The gene calls are TRBV19 and TRBJ2-2, with TRBD2 identical over 8 bases. Germline CDR1 reads LNHDA; CDR2 reads SQIVND (reference sequence). The junction had 7 bases not matched to a gene; V was cut back by 6 bases and J by 4 bases. This CDR3 contains 15 residues. The CDR3 loop is CASSLQLAVTGELFF. DNA of the CDR3: TGTGCCAGTAGCCTCCAACTAGCGGTCACCGGGGAGCTGTTTTTT. The entire variable domain, with the rest obtained from reference TRBV19 and TRBJ2-2, is as follows: DGGITQSPKYLFRKEGQNVTLSCEQNLNHDAMYWYRQDPGQGLRLIYYSQIVNDFQKGDIAEGYSVSREKKESFPLTVTSAQKNPTAFYLCASSLQLAVTGELFFGEGSRLTVL.

The chain employs TRBV12-3 or TRBV12-4 and TRBJ2-7; 7 bases map to TRBD2. V dropped 6 bases and J dropped 6; count of bases not matched to a gene: 8. The CDR3 is made up of 13 amino acids. The CDR3 spells CASSSDGGFEQYV. The CDR3 DNA reads as TGTGCCAGCAGCTCTGACGGGGGGTTCGAGCAGTACGTC.

The chain links TRBV5-8 to TRBJ1-1; a possible D gene is TRBD1 (6 bases). CDR1 is SGHTS, CDR2 YDEGEE, per germline. CDR3 length: 16 amino acids. Deletions cut 2 bases from V and 4 bases from J, with 18 bases between. The CDR3 reads CASSLQNREGTTEAFF. The CDR3 bases are TGTGCCAGCAGCTTACAAAACAGGGAGGGGACCACTGAAGCTTTCTTT. Looking up the rest from reference TRBV5-8 and TRBJ1-1 gives the full variable domain: EAGVTQSPTHLIKTRGQQATLRCSPISGHTSVYWYQQALGLGLQFLLWYDEGEERNRGNFPPRFSGRQFPNYSSELNVNALELEDSALYLCASSLQNREGTTEAFFGQGTRLTVV.

This clone was observed a single time. This chain links TRBV7-2 with TRBJ2-1; maybe TRBD2 (6 bases). Germline CDR1 is SGHTA and CDR2 is FQGNSA. The V and J ends lost 7 bases and 12 bases respectively, with 22 bases between them. The CDR3 length is 14 residues. The CDR3 loop is CASTWDSQAFRQFF. The DNA of the CDR3 is TGTGCCAGCACGTGGGACTCCCAGGCGTTCAGGCAGTTCTTC.

The chain joins TRBV4-2 to TRBJ1-6; D ambiguous. Trimming left V 0 bases short and J 0 bases short, with 6 bases between. The germline V gene encodes CDR1 LGHNA and CDR2 YNFKEQ. The CDR3 runs 16 residues. CDR3 sequence (DNA): TGTGCCAGCAGCCAAGATTTATCCTCCTATAATTCACCCCTCCACTTT. Its translation is CASSQDLSSYNSPLHF.

The chain recombines TRBV14 with TRBJ1-4, with D uncertain. V dropped 1 base and J dropped 8 bases, with 14 bases sitting between them. There are 15 residues in the CDR3. The germline V gene encodes CDR1 SGHDN and CDR2 FVKESK. The CDR3 bases are TGTGCCAGCAGCCAAGCTACGGGGTCTCGAGAAAAACTGTTTTTT. Translating gives CASSQATGSREKLFF.

The chain combines TRBV5-1 with TRBJ1-2; TRBD1 aligns across 8 bases. Trimming took 4 bases from V and 7 from J; bases not matched to a gene: 15. CDR3 length equals 16 residues. The germline V gene encodes CDR1 SGHRS and CDR2 YFSETQ. The CDR3: CASSPLTGAQAGGYTF. In DNA, the CDR3 is TGCGCCAGCAGCCCTCTGACAGGGGCTCAGGCGGGTGGCTACACCTTC.

V is TRBV28 and J is TRBJ1-1; D unresolved. CDR1 is MDHEN, CDR2 SYDVKM, per germline. Trimming removed 8 bases at V and 3 bases at J, with 16 bases between. This CDR3 contains 14 residues. The CDR3 sequence: CASRGPLFDTEAFF. The CDR3 DNA reads as TGTGCCAGCCGGGGTCCGCTTTTCGACACTGAAGCTTTCTTT.

This chain uses TRBV5-1 with TRBJ2-6, with 9 bases identical to TRBD1. CDR1 SGHRS and CDR2 YFSETQ come from the germline V gene. V trimming: 4 bases; J trimming: 2 bases; junction bases outside the gene matches: 7. This CDR3 has 17 amino acids. The CDR3 DNA reads as TGCGCCAGCAGCCTAGAAGGGACAGGGCCTGGGGCCAACGTCCTGACTTTC. Translation: CASSLEGTGPGANVLTF.

This clone was observed a single time. This chain joins TRBV7-3 and TRBJ1-3, with D tentatively TRBD1 (5 bases). Germline values: CDR1 SGHTA, CDR2 FQGTGA. The V end was cut by 3 bases, the J end by 0 bases, with 9 bases between. The CDR3 length is 15 residues. CDR3 loop: CASSFQGNSGNTIYF. CDR3 nucleotides: TGTGCCAGCAGCTTTCAGGGAAACTCTGGAAACACCATATATTTT.

This sequence joins TRBV27 and TRBJ1-1, with D perhaps TRBD1 (5 bases). With 2 bases removed from V and 3 bases from J, the gap between germline ends came to 13 bases. CDR1 and CDR2 from the germline V gene are MNHEY and SMNVEV (reference sequence). There are 15 residues in the CDR3. CDR3 protein: CASSLRGLGDTEAFF. As DNA, the CDR3 is TGTGCCAGCAGTTTACGGGGGTTGGGGGACACTGAAGCTTTCTTT.

The gene calls are TRBV5-1 and TRBJ1-1; 11 nucleotides align to TRBD1. Germline V lookup: CDR1 SGHRS, CDR2 YFSETQ. V lost 1 base, J lost 4 bases, and 6 bases stayed unmatched. The CDR3 extends over 16 amino acids. The CDR3 DNA follows: TGCGCCAGCAGCTTGCTACTCGGGACAGGGGGCACTGAAGCTTTCTTT. Translating gives CASSLLLGTGGTEAFF.

The chain couples TRBV10-2 to TRBJ2-3; 14 bases map to TRBD2. Germline V gene data show CDR1 as WSHSY and CDR2 as SAAADI. This CDR3 comprises 15 residues. Germline trimming cut 7 bases from V and 14 bases from J; bases unmatched to any gene: 14. The CDR3 DNA reads as TGCGCCAGCACTTCGACTAGCGGGAGGGCCGGGAGGAGGTATTTT. Amino acids: CASTSTSGRAGRRYF.

The V call is TRBV15, the J call TRBJ1-1; D gene unclear. CDR1 LNHNV and CDR2 YYDKDF come from the germline V gene (reference sequence). Deletions cut 3 bases from V and 6 bases from J, with 14 bases between. The CDR3 spans 14 residues. The CDR3 DNA reads as TGTGCCACCAGCAGGAAAACTGTATTCGCTGAAGCTTTCTTT. This codes for CATSRKTVFAEAFF. Drawing the rest from reference TRBV15 and TRBJ1-1, the complete variable domain is DAMVIQNPRYQVTQFGKPVTLSCSQTLNHNVMYWYQQKSSQAPKLLFHYYDKDFNNEADTPDNFQSRRPNTSFCFLDIRSPGLGDTAMYLCATSRKTVFAEAFFGQGTRLTVV.

The chain combines TRBV7-9 with TRBJ1-1; 7 nucleotides align to TRBD1. The V gene end was trimmed by 5 bases and the J gene end by 3 bases; junction bases not matched to a gene: 6. Germline loops: CDR1 SEHNR, CDR2 FQNEAQ (reference sequence). The CDR3 spans 14 residues. This CDR3 is CASSRQGLYTEAFF. CDR3 sequence (DNA): TGTGCCAGCAGCCGACAGGGATTGTACACTGAAGCTTTCTTT.